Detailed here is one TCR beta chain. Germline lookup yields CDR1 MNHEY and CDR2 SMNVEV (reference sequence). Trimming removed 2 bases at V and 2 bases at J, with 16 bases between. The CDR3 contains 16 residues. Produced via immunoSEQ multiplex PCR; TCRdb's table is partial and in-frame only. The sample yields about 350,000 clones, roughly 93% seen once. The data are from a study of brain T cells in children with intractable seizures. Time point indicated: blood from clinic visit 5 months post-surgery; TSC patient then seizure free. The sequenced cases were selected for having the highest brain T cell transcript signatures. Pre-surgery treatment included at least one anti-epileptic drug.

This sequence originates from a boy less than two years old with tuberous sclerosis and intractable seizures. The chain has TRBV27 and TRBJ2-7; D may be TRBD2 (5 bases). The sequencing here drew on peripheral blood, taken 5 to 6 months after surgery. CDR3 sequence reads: CASSLRGPGHPYEQYF. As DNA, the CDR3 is TGTGCCAGCAGTTTACGGGGTCCAGGTCACCCCTACGAGCAGTACTTC.